The clone carrying this TCR beta chain showed up just a few times. The method was immunoSEQ multiplex PCR; TCRdb's version includes in-frame clones alone and lacks a portion of them. This table has about 160,000 clones, approximately 91% appearing once. V lost 4 bases and J lost 6, with 10 bases in between. Germline assignment: CDR1 LNHDA and CDR2 SQIVND (reference sequence). This CDR3 is built from 12 residues. This record belongs to a study of blood T cell repertoires in COVID-19. Across the study: Samples representing acute and convalescent COVID-19 were sourced from the United States, Italy and Spain.

The rearrangement uses TRBV19 and TRBJ2-7; D perhaps matches TRBD1 (5 bases). The sequenced sample consisted of peripheral blood. The TCR originated in a young man with acute or convalescent COVID-19. Here the CDR3 reads CASSTHRGEQYF. CDR3 coding DNA: TGTGCCAGTAGTACTCATAGGGGCGAGCAGTACTTC. The variable domain in full, completed from reference TRBV19 and TRBJ2-7, reads DGGITQSPKYLFRKEGQNVTLSCEQNLNHDAMYWYRQDPGQGLRLIYYSQIVNDFQKGDIAEGYSVSREKKESFPLTVTSAQKNPTAFYLCASSTHRGEQYFGPGTRLTVT.